Following are 15 T cell receptor beta chains from one sample sequenced in a study of T cell clonality in common variable immunodeficiency. The protocol was immunoSEQ multiplex PCR, while the TCRdb copy is restricted to in-frame clones and leaves out a portion. The sample was found to contain around 81,000 clones, and every one recurs. Material for sequencing was peripheral blood mononuclear cells. The receptors shown here come from a person between 18 and 75 years old in good health.

This clone appeared many times. The sequenced fragment ends 3 residues before the CDR3 boundary, so the rest is inferred from the germline J gene. The chain uses TRBV5-1 and TRBJ2-6; 7 nucleotides match TRBD1. J was trimmed by 1 base and V by 3 bases; bases with no gene match: 16. The germline V gene has CDR1 SGHRS and CDR2 YFSETQ. The CDR3 is 20 residues long. The CDR3 sequence: CASSSAGTKGAGSGANVLTF. The sequenced part of the CDR3 DNA is TGCGCCAGCAGCTCAGCCGGGACCAAGGGGGCTGGATCTGGGGCCAACGTC.

This clone was seen many times. Read sequence stops 3 residues before the CDR3 end, and the germline J gene provides the missing end. The chain employs TRBV5-4 and TRBJ2-4; 7 bases match TRBD2. The CDR3 runs to 14 residues. From germline, CDR1 is SGHNT and CDR2 YYREEE (reference sequence). The ends lost 0 bases at V and 8 bases at J; junction bases unmatched: 5. The CDR3 loop is CASSLGGRGDIQYF. The part of the CDR3 DNA that was read is TGTGCCAGCAGCTTGGGTGGTCGGGGGGACATT.

This clone was seen at least ten times. Read data end 3 residues before the CDR3 end; the end is taken from the germline J gene. V is TRBV20-1 and J is TRBJ1-5; no definite D call. The germline V gene encodes CDR1 DFQATT and CDR2 SNEGSKA (reference sequence). The CDR3 has 16 residues. Trimming took 6 bases from V and 6 from J, leaving 24 bases between them. The part of the CDR3 DNA that was read is TGCAGTGCCACTTACCTCCTCGGGGAGTTAACTCAGCCC. Translation: CSATYLLGELTQP. The entire CDR3 sequence reads CSATYLLGELTQPQHF.

Many counts were recorded for this clone. The read terminates 3 residues ahead of where the CDR3 ends, so the germline J gene completes it. V gene TRBV30 combines with J gene TRBJ1-6, with TRBD1 identical over 7 bases. Germline V gives CDR1 GTSNPN, CDR2 SVGIG (reference sequence). With 0 bases clipped from V and 5 bases from J, the junction kept 7 bases outside the gene matches. The CDR3 contains 16 residues. The sequenced CDR3 bases are TGTGCCTGGAGTGTATCTACAGGGGCTAATAATTCACCC. It is translated as CAWSVSTGANNSP. The full CDR3 reads CAWSVSTGANNSPLHF.

This clone was seen ten or more times. The read terminates 3 residues ahead of where the CDR3 ends, so the germline J gene completes it. This chain uses TRBV7-2 with TRBJ2-1; 13 nucleotides match TRBD2. Germline V CDR1 and CDR2: SGHTA, FQGNSA. The CDR3 is 15 residues long. Unmatched junction bases numbered 3, after V lost 5 bases and J lost 5 bases. This chain's CDR3 is CASSLGTSGDNEQFF. The CDR3 DNA, read in part, is TGTGCCAGCAGCCTCGGGACTAGCGGGGACAATGAG.

This clone came up many times. The read finishes 3 residues shy of the CDR3 end, and the germline J gene is used to complete it. This chain links TRBV7-3 with TRBJ2-1; 10 bases map to TRBD2. Germline-derived CDR1 and CDR2 are SGHTA and FQGTGA. This CDR3 is 15 amino acids long. With V trimmed by 4 bases and J by 3 bases, 3 bases remained unmatched. CDR3 DNA, as far as it was read: TGTGCCAGCAGCTCCACTAGCGGGATCTACAATGAG. Its translation: CASSSTSGIYNE. The full CDR3 protein is CASSSTSGIYNEQFF.

This clone was seen ten or more times. The sequence runs out 3 residues before the end of the CDR3; the remainder is reconstructed from the germline J gene. This sequence joins TRBV7-6 and TRBJ1-2, with TRBD1 matching over 7 bases. Per the germline V gene, CDR1 is SGHVS and CDR2 is FNYEAQ. This CDR3 is built from 13 residues. Trimming at V came to 5 bases and at J to 6 bases, leaving 6 bases not matched to a gene. The DNA read from the CDR3 is TGTGCCAGCAGCCTATTACAGGGGAATGGC. It encodes CASSLLQGNG. The full CDR3 is CASSLLQGNGYTF.

This clone occurred many times. The sequence runs out 3 residues before the end of the CDR3; the remainder is reconstructed from the germline J gene. The rearrangement uses TRBV20-1 and TRBJ2-3, with TRBD1 matching over 7 bases. The germline CDR1 and CDR2 sequences are DFQATT and SNEGSKA (reference sequence). The CDR3 spans 15 residues. Trimming removed 1 base from V and 0 bases from J; junction bases left unmatched: 4. CDR3 protein: CSARGRQGSTDTQYF. Incomplete CDR3 DNA: TGCAGTGCTAGAGGCAGACAGGGAAGCACAGATACG.

The table lists this clone with many counts. The CDR3 end is not reached by the read, which stops 3 residues before it; the germline J gene fills it in. V is TRBV9 and J is TRBJ1-3, with a tentative D call TRBD1 (5 bases). CDR1 is SGDLS and CDR2 is YYNGEE in the germline V gene. The CDR3 length is 15 residues. Trimming took 0 bases from V and 0 from J, leaving 7 bases between them. CDR3 sequence: CASSVGQGSGNTIYF. Incomplete CDR3 DNA: TGTGCCAGCAGCGTAGGGCAGGGCTCTGGAAACACC.

This clone came up many times. With the read ending 3 residues before the CDR3 end, the germline J gene is used to fill in that end. The chain carries TRBV7-2 and TRBJ2-3; D gene ambiguous. Germline V gene data show CDR1 as SGHTA and CDR2 as FQGNSA. CDR3 length: 12 amino acids. Trimming cost V 5 bases and J 2 bases, with 5 bases left between them. Partial CDR3 DNA: TGTGCCAGCAGCCGGTACACAGATACG. As protein: CASSRYTDT. The complete CDR3 reads CASSRYTDTQYF. The whole variable domain, filled in from reference TRBV7-2 and TRBJ2-3, reads GAGVSQSPSNKVTEKGKDVELRCDPISGHTALYWYRQSLGQGLEFLIYFQGNSAPDKSGLPSDRFSAERTGGSVSTLTIQRTQQEDSAVYLCASSRYTDTQYFGPGTRLTVL.

This clone has a handful of counts. From the germline J gene comes the end of the CDR3, since the read stops 3 residues before it. V usage is TRBV20-1 and J usage is TRBJ2-7; 7 bases map to TRBD2. This CDR3 is built from 13 residues. V lost 6 bases and J lost 2; bases outside the gene matches: 7. CDR1 and CDR2 from the germline V gene are DFQATT and SNEGSKA (reference sequence). CDR3 bases read: TGCAGTGCATTATTTGGGGGGGCCTACGAG. The encoded protein is CSALFGGAYE. The full CDR3 reads CSALFGGAYEQYF.

In its sample, this clone was seen many times. The observed sequence ends 3 residues before the CDR3 terminus, with the missing tail filled in from the germline J gene. This rearrangement joins TRBV6-1 to TRBJ2-7; a weak D match, TRBD1 (6 bases). V dropped 4 bases and J dropped 0 bases, with 13 bases sitting between them. This CDR3 is 15 amino acids long. Germline assignment: CDR1 MNHNS and CDR2 SASEGT. CDR3 DNA, as far as it was read: TGTGCCAGCAGTGCCCAGGGGATCGCCTCCTACGAG. Translated: CASSAQGIASYE. The CDR3 as a whole reads CASSAQGIASYEQYF.

This clone showed up just a few times. The read ends 3 residues shy of where the CDR3 ends; the end is completed using the germline J gene. This sequence joins TRBV5-8 and TRBJ2-5; D gene ambiguous. Trimming removed 4 bases at V and 5 bases at J, with 9 bases between. The germline gives CDR1 SGHTS, CDR2 YDEGEE. The CDR3 is 12 amino acids. This chain's CDR3 is CASSARRETQYF. CDR3 DNA, as far as it was read: TGTGCCAGCAGCGCCCGCCGGGAGACC.

There are a few counts of this clone. The CDR3 is cut off 3 residues early in the read; its end comes from the germline J gene. The gene calls are TRBV5-6 and TRBJ1-3; the D is unclear. The CDR3 is 13 residues long. CDR1 and CDR2 from the germline V gene are SGHDT and YYEEEE. Trimming pared 3 bases from V and 1 base from J, leaving 5 bases between. The sequenced CDR3 bases are TGTGCCAGCAGCTGGGCGTCTGGAAACACC. Protein sequence: CASSWASGNT. The full CDR3 reads CASSWASGNTIYF.

This clone came up many times. From the germline J gene comes the end of the CDR3, since the read stops 3 residues before it. The chain joins TRBV28 to TRBJ2-3; 12 bases map to TRBD2. CDR1 and CDR2 (germline): MDHEN, SYDVKM. This CDR3 is 19 amino acids long. Unmatched junction bases numbered 14, after V lost 2 bases and J lost 5 bases. The CDR3 DNA, read in part, is TGTGCCAGCAGTTTAGATGTGGGACTAGCGGGCCCCAGAGGAGATACG. Translating gives CASSLDVGLAGPRGDT. The complete CDR3 reads CASSLDVGLAGPRGDTQYF.